The 13 T cell receptor beta chains in this list originate from one sample, sequenced in a study of a mutant IDH1 vaccine in newly diagnosed glioma. Regarding time point: baseline, week 1 (first vaccination visit). The treatment is: pre-vaccination baseline after standard-of-care therapy. Profiled with immunoSEQ multiplex PCR; TCRdb holds only in-frame clones, not every one. The sample consists of approximately 70,000 clones, around 74% of them appearing once. The sample consisted of PBMCs, taken from a glioma patient treated with radiotherapy, temozolomide or both. Receptors were obtained from a man aged 45-65 years with glioma.

The chain couples TRBV7-9 to TRBJ2-7, with 8 bases matching TRBD1. V dropped 4 bases and J dropped 3; count of bases not matched to a gene: 5. The CDR3 has 14 amino acids. In germline, CDR1 is SEHNR, CDR2 FQNEAQ (reference sequence). CDR3 nucleotide sequence: TGTGCCAGCAGCTCCGCAGGGGGCATCTACGAGCAGTACTTC. Translating gives CASSSAGGIYEQYF.

The chain has TRBV7-8 and TRBJ1-4; D is ambiguous. Germline V gives CDR1 SGHVS, CDR2 FQNEAQ. This CDR3 region has 13 residues. V was shortened by 0 bases and J by 5 bases, with 4 bases between the two germline ends. For the CDR3, the DNA is TGTGCCAGCAGCTTAGCGCTAAATGAAAAACTGTTTTTT. The encoded protein is CASSLALNEKLFF.

This clone has just a few counts. V gene TRBV30 combines with J gene TRBJ1-4; no firm D call. V shed 0 bases and J shed 7 bases, with 9 bases lying between them. Germline assignment: CDR1 GTSNPN and CDR2 SVGIG (reference sequence). The CDR3 length is 13 residues. The CDR3 reads CAWSVKRGEKLFF. DNA for the CDR3: TGTGCCTGGAGTGTTAAACGAGGTGAAAAACTGTTTTTT.

The rearrangement links TRBV27 to TRBJ1-1, with D possibly TRBD1 on 5 matching bases. Germline V gene sequence: CDR1 MNHEY, CDR2 SMNVEV (reference sequence). CDR3 size: 13 residues. V was trimmed by 6 bases and J by 6 bases, leaving 14 bases between them. CDR3 amino acids: CASRPTARAEAFF. In DNA form, the CDR3 reads TGTGCCAGCAGACCGACAGCCCGGGCTGAAGCTTTCTTT.

This chain links TRBV18 with TRBJ1-1; D uncertain. The CDR3 spans 14 residues. Per germline, CDR1 KGHSH and CDR2 LQKENI. V shed 6 bases and J shed 4 bases, with 15 bases lying between them. The CDR3 region is CASSPGSDGTEAFF. The CDR3 nucleotides are TGTGCCAGCTCCCCTGGAAGTGATGGCACTGAAGCTTTCTTT.

V is TRBV5-1 and J is TRBJ2-2; 9 bases align to TRBD1. This CDR3 contains 15 residues. Germline V gene lookup returns CDR1 SGHRS and CDR2 YFSETQ. The junction had 3 bases not matched to a gene; V was cut back by 3 bases and J by 3 bases. The CDR3 DNA reads TGCGCCAGCAGCTGGCGGACAGGGGACACCGGGGAGCTGTTTTTT. This codes for CASSWRTGDTGELFF.

The rearrangement uses TRBV2 and TRBJ1-6; a weak D match, TRBD1 (6 bases). Germline assignment: CDR1 SNHLY and CDR2 FYNNEI. V shed 6 bases and J shed 10 bases, with 25 bases lying between them. The length of the CDR3 is 17 residues. The CDR3 protein is CASRAGTTSLFASPLHF. The CDR3, as DNA: TGTGCCAGCAGGGCCGGGACAACTTCGCTCTTTGCGTCACCCCTCCACTTT.

This sequence joins TRBV4-1 and TRBJ2-7; 7 bases align to TRBD2. Losses at the gene ends were 6 bases for V and 0 bases for J; bases not matched to a gene: 5. Germline loops: CDR1 MGHRA, CDR2 YSYEKL. The CDR3 has 14 residues. The CDR3, as DNA: TGCGCCAGCAGTTCTAGCGGCAACTCCTACGAGCAGTACTTC. Protein product: CASSSSGNSYEQYF.

The chain is built from TRBV10-3 and TRBJ2-5, with TRBD1 matching 8 bases. CDR1 is ENHRY and CDR2 is SYGVKD in the germline V gene. The CDR3 runs to 15 residues. J gave up 1 base and V 6 bases, and 7 bases lay outside the gene matches. The chain's CDR3 is CAIRMGQASQETQYF. As DNA, the CDR3 is TGTGCCATCAGGATGGGACAGGCAAGCCAAGAGACCCAGTACTTC.

The rearrangement links TRBV2 to TRBJ2-2, with D perhaps TRBD1 (5 bases). Germline V gene lookup returns CDR1 SNHLY and CDR2 FYNNEI. The ends were cut back, 5 bases at V and 6 bases at J, with 13 bases in the middle. This CDR3 has 14 residues. The CDR3 DNA sequence: TGTGCCAGCAGTCGGCAGGGCAGGGCCGGGGAGCTGTTTTTT. Protein product: CASSRQGRAGELFF. The full variable domain, completed using reference TRBV2 and TRBJ2-2, is EPEVTQTPSHQVTQMGQEVILRCVPISNHLYFYWYRQILGQKVEFLVSFYNNEISEKSEIFDDQFSVERPDGSNFTLKIRSTKLEDSAMYFCASSRQGRAGELFFGEGSRLTVL.

This clone was observed a handful of times. V gene TRBV7-2 combines with J gene TRBJ1-1; unclear D gene. Germline V gene data show CDR1 as SGHTA and CDR2 as FQGNSA. V shed 4 bases and J shed 1 base, with 13 bases lying between them. The CDR3 is 15 residues long. The CDR3 nucleotides are TGTGCCAGCAGCTCCTGGGAGGCAGCGAACACTGAAGCTTTCTTT. It encodes CASSSWEAANTEAFF.

A word on this clone: Other DNA variants within this sample encode the same CDR3. The chain carries TRBV9 and TRBJ1-2; D call uncertain. Per the germline V gene, CDR1 is SGDLS and CDR2 is YYNGEE. Trimming pared 0 bases from V and 8 bases from J, leaving 8 bases between. This CDR3 region has 12 residues. CDR3 sequence reads: CASSVGGDGYTF. CDR3 bases: TGTGCCAGCAGCGTAGGGGGTGACGGCTACACCTTC.

In its sample, this clone was seen once. The V and J genes are TRBV18 and TRBJ1-3; 10 bases are a match to TRBD1. The CDR3 runs 13 residues. The ends lost 10 bases at V and 4 bases at J; junction bases unmatched: 4. The germline CDR1 and CDR2 sequences are KGHSH and LQKENI. In nucleotides, the CDR3 is TGTGCCACCTCGACAGGGGGCGGAAACACCATATATTTT. Translated: CATSTGGGNTIYF.